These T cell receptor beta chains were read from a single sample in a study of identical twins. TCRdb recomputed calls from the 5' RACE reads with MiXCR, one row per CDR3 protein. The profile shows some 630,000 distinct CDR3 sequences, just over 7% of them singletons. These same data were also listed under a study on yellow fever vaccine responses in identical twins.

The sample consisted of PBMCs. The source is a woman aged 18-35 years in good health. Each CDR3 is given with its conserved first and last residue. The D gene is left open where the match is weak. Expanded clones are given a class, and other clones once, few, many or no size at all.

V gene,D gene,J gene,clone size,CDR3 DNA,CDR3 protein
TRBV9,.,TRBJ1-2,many,TGTGCCAGCAGCTCCCACCCGGGAGACTATGGCTACACCTTC,CASSSHPGDYGYTF
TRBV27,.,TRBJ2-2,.,TGTGCCAGCAGTTTGTCGGGAATGAACACCGGGGAGCTGTTTTTT,CASSLSGMNTGELFF
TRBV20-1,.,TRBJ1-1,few,TGCAGTGCTCCCATTCTAGGCGTGAACACTGAAGCTTTCTTT,CSAPILGVNTEAFF
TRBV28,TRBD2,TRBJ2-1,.,TGTGCCAGCAGTTTAGGTATAGCGGGAGTGTACAATGAGCAGTTCTTC,CASSLGIAGVYNEQFF
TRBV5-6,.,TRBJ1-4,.,TGTGCCAGCAGCGATCAGACTCGGGGAAGAAATGAAAAACTGTTTTTT,CASSDQTRGRNEKLFF
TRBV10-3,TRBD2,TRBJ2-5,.,TGTGCCATCAGTGAGACTTTGACTAGCGCCCGCCAAGAGACCCAGTACTTC,CAISETLTSARQETQYF
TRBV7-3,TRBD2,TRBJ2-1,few,TGTGCCAGCAGCTTAAGGTCTAGCGGACGGTATGAGCAGTTCTTC,CASSLRSSGRYEQFF
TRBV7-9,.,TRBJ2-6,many,TGTGCCAGCAGCGGGGGGACGTCTTCCTCTGGGGCCAACGTCCTGACTTTC,CASSGGTSSSGANVLTF
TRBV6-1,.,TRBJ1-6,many,TGTGCCAGCAGTGAATTTGGCAGCAATTCACCCCTCCACTTT,CASSEFGSNSPLHF
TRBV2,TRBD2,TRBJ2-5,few,TGTGCCAGCAGTGCTGGACTAGCTGAACAGACCCAGTACTTC,CASSAGLAEQTQYF
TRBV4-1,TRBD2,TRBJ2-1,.,TGCGCCAGCAGCCAAGCGGGGACTAGCGGGAGGGGGGATGAGCAGTTCTTC,CASSQAGTSGRGDEQFF
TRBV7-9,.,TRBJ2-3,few,TGTGCCAGCAGCCCCGCGGCAGCCATAGATACGCAGTATTTT,CASSPAAAIDTQYF
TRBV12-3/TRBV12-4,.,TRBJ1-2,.,TGTGCCAGCAGTACAGGGATCCCTAACTATGGCTACACCTTC,CASSTGIPNYGYTF
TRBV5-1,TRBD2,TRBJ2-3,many,TGCGCCAGCGGAGCCGGGACTAGCGGCCACGATACGCAGTATTTT,CASGAGTSGHDTQYF
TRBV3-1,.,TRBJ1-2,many,TGTGCCAGCAGCCCAACATTCGGAGCTTATGGCTACACCTTC,CASSPTFGAYGYTF
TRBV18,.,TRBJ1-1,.,TGTGCCAGCTCACCAACAAGTCAGACTGAAGCTTTCTTT,CASSPTSQTEAFF
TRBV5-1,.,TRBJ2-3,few,TGCGCCAGCAGCTCCCCCGCAGATACGCAGTATTTT,CASSSPADTQYF
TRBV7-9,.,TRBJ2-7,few,TGTGCCAGCAGCTTAGCGATATCAGACCCGCTTTACTTC,CASSLAISDPLYF
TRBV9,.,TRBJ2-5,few,TGTGCCAGCAGCGTGGAGGCGTGGGAGACCCAGTACTTC,CASSVEAWETQYF
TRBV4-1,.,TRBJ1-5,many,TGCGCCAGCAGCCAAGGGGGACGGGACAATCAGCCCCAGCATTTT,CASSQGGRDNQPQHF
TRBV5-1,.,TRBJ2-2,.,TGCGCCAGCAGCTTGGATGGGGGGCTCGGGGAGCTGTTTTTT,CASSLDGGLGELFF
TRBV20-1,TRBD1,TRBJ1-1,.,TGCAGTGCACCGCGGACAGGGAACACTGAAGCTTTCTTT,CSAPRTGNTEAFF
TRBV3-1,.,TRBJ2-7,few,TGTGCCAGCAGTCTTTTTGGGGCCTCCTACGAGCAGTACTTC,CASSLFGASYEQYF
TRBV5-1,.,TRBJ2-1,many,TGCGCCAGCAGAAACAATGAGCAGTTCTTC,CASRNNEQFF
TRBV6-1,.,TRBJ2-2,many,TGTGCCAGCAGGACAGGGAACACCGGGGAGCTGTTTTTT,CASRTGNTGELFF
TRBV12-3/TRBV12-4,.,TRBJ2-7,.,TGTGCCAGCAGCCCTAGGGCAGGCCGAAACTACTACGAGCAGTACTTC,CASSPRAGRNYYEQYF
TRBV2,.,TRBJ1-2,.,TGTGCCAGCAGTACGGGACTAAGCCACGGTGGCTACACCTTC,CASSTGLSHGGYTF
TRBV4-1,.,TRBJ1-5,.,TGCGCCAGCAGCCAAGGAGAGGACCGGTGGGGTCAGCCCCAGCATTTT,CASSQGEDRWGQPQHF
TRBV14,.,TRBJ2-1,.,TGTGCCAGCAGTCGGACCTTCGGCGGGTCCAATGAGCAGTTCTTC,CASSRTFGGSNEQFF
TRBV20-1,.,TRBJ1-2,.,TGCAGTGCGTGGGTGGATGGCTACACCTTC,CSAWVDGYTF
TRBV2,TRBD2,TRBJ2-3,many,TGTGCCAGCAGTGCTATAGCGGGAGTCTGGGAAGATACGCAGTATTTT,CASSAIAGVWEDTQYF
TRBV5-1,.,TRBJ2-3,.,TGCGCCAGCAGCACACGCACGGGCACAGATACGCAGTATTTT,CASSTRTGTDTQYF
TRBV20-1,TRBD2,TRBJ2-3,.,TGCAGTGCGCCCACTAGCGGGGCGACAGATACGCAGTATTTT,CSAPTSGATDTQYF
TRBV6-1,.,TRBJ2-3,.,TGTGCCAGCAGCCGCACTACTTCTAGCACAGATACGCAGTATTTT,CASSRTTSSTDTQYF
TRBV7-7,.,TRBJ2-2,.,TGTGCCAGCAGCAGCGGGACATCCGGGGAGCTGTTTTTT,CASSSGTSGELFF
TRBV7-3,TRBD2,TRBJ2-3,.,TGTGCCAGCAGCTCGGAACTAGCGGGAGGACTGGATACGCAGTATTTT,CASSSELAGGLDTQYF
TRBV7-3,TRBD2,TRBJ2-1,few,TGTGCCAGCAGCCCCTCAAGGACTAGTTTCAATGAGCAGTTCTTC,CASSPSRTSFNEQFF
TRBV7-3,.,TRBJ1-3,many,TGTGCCAGCAGCAACCCCGGGACGTCTGGAAACACCATATATTTT,CASSNPGTSGNTIYF
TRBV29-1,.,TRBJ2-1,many,TGCAGCGTCGAAAGGAAGTACGGGACTTTCAATGAGCAGTTCTTC,CSVERKYGTFNEQFF
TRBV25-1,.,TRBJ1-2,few,TGTGCCAGCAGTGAACTCGGTTCTGCAGGGGTTGATGGCTACACCTTC,CASSELGSAGVDGYTF
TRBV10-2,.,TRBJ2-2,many,TGCGCCAGCAGTGAGAAAGGTGGTGCCGGGGAGCTGTTTTTT,CASSEKGGAGELFF
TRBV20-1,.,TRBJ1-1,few,TGCAGTGCTAGAGGTAGGAACACTGAAGCTTTCTTT,CSARGRNTEAFF